The present T cell receptor (beta chain) was sequenced within a study of breast tumors, draining lymph nodes, adjacent tissues. V was clipped by 1 base and J by 4 bases, with 17 bases between them. This CDR3 comprises 16 residues. Germline values: CDR1 SGHTA, CDR2 FQGNSA. Study findings and constraints: Tumor repertoires ranked between lymph nodes and nontumor tissue in diversity, with V and J gene preferences. Tumor and nontumor repertoires were significantly more similar in luminal-like than in basal-like breast cancer.

The sample holds many counts of this clonotype. Its cognate antigen is unknown. MiXCR was run by TCRdb on the multiplex PCR reads, yielding one entry per CDR3 protein. This sample carries approximately 13,000 distinct CDR3 sequences, 35% to 40% of them seen once, and the ten largest clones take 13% to 15%. The chain employs TRBV7-2 and TRBJ2-7; D not resolved. The sequencing sample was made of breast tumor tissue. This clonotype originated in a female donor with breast cancer. Some clones in this sample may be carry-over from other donors' samples. This CDR3 is CASSLDPHGSGYEQYF. The CDR3 bases are TGTGCCAGCAGCTTAGACCCGCACGGTTCCGGATACGAGCAGTACTTC.